A single sample is the source of the 27 T cell receptor beta chains below, sequenced in a study of spatial heterogeneity in lung cancer. Time point specified: sample taken at primary tumor resection. Unsorted whole RNA samples from tumor, nontumor lung or frozen PBMC were sequenced. Via MiXCR, TCRdb re-called the 5' RACE reads, giving one row per CDR3 protein. The profile shows about 85,000 distinct CDR3 sequences, approximately 18% of them singletons. The sample in question was PBMCs, obtained at surgery. These receptors were obtained from a male donor with early-stage non-small cell lung cancer.

The chain recombines TRBV27 with TRBJ1-1; D unresolved. V was cut by 5 bases and J by 0 bases, with 7 bases left in between. CDR1 and CDR2 from the germline V gene are MNHEY and SMNVEV (reference sequence). The CDR3 spans 13 residues. The DNA for the CDR3 is TGTGCCAGCAGTCCCTTCATGAACACTGAAGCTTTCTTT. This encodes CASSPFMNTEAFF.

V gene TRBV20-1 combines with J gene TRBJ2-7; D not resolved. Trimming took 7 bases from V and 2 from J, leaving 9 bases between them. The CDR3 is made up of 11 amino acids. Per the germline V gene, CDR1 is DFQATT and CDR2 is SNEGSKA (reference sequence). The CDR3 reads CSVGGTYEQYF. CDR3 sequence (DNA): TGCAGTGTGGGCGGTACCTACGAGCAGTACTTC.

This clonotype was recorded many times. The J gene is TRBJ2-3, the V gene TRBV11-3; a weak D match, TRBD2 (6 bases). The CDR3 is made up of 14 amino acids. The V end lost 5 bases, the J end lost 4 bases, and 13 bases lay between the germline ends. Germline values: CDR1 SGHNT, CDR2 YENEEA. For the CDR3, the DNA is TGTGCCAGCAGCCCGACTAGATCCTCAGATACGCAGTATTTT. Its translation is CASSPTRSSDTQYF. Combining the CDR3 with reference TRBV11-3 and TRBJ2-3 gives the whole variable domain EAGVVQSPRYKIIEKKQPVAFWCNPISGHNTLYWYLQNLGQGPELLIRYENEEAVDDSQLPKDRFSAERLKGVDSTLKIQPAELGDSAVYLCASSPTRSSDTQYFGPGTRLTVL.

In its sample, this clonotype was seen a few times. The rearrangement uses TRBV28 and TRBJ2-3; 7 bases agree with TRBD1. Trimming at V came to 2 bases and at J to 5 bases, leaving 10 bases not matched to a gene. Germline V gives CDR1 MDHEN, CDR2 SYDVKM. The CDR3 spans 16 residues. The CDR3 loop reads CASSLSLTGAGDTQYF. CDR3 nucleotide sequence: TGTGCCAGCAGTTTAAGCTTAACAGGGGCTGGAGATACGCAGTATTTT.

This clonotype was counted ten times or more. As DNA, the CDR3 is TGTGCCAGCAGCTGGAGACAGGGTTTGAACACTGAAGCTTTCTTT. It encodes CASSWRQGLNTEAFF. The rearrangement uses TRBV5-4 and TRBJ1-1; 7 bases map to TRBD1. Germline V gene sequence: CDR1 SGHNT, CDR2 YYREEE (reference sequence). Unmatched junction bases numbered 5, after V lost 3 bases and J lost 0 bases. This CDR3 comprises 15 residues.

This chain's CDR3 is CASSPRTRVNTEAFF. CDR3 sequence (DNA): TGTGCCAGCAGTCCCCGGACGAGGGTAAACACTGAAGCTTTCTTT. The rearrangement links TRBV28 to TRBJ1-1; no firm D call. The V gene's germline CDR1 is MDHEN and CDR2 SYDVKM. This CDR3 is 15 amino acids long. V shed 5 bases and J shed 2 bases, with 15 bases lying between them.

This clonotype turned up a few times. The genes are TRBV10-3 and TRBJ2-3, with D hard to call. Germline lookup yields CDR1 ENHRY and CDR2 SYGVKD. CDR3 length equals 12 residues. Between the trimmed V and J ends, which lost 8 bases and 6 bases, there was a span of 12 bases. CDR3 protein: CAIGTPGDTQYF. In DNA form, the CDR3 reads TGTGCCATCGGCACTCCTGGGGATACGCAGTATTTT.

Comments on this clonotype: A read error may account for a junction end that differs from germline. This chain links TRBV3-1 with TRBJ1-2, with D unresolved. This CDR3 has 12 residues. Germline V gene sequence: CDR1 LGHDT, CDR2 YNNKEL (reference sequence). CDR3 DNA: TGTGCCAGCAGCCATCCTGCCGGAGCGGGCGCCTTC. This codes for CASSHPAGAGAF.

This clonotype was recorded many times. CDR3 sequence reads: CASSSTSPKAKNIQYF. Written as DNA, the CDR3 is TGTGCCAGCAGCTCCACTAGCCCAAAAGCCAAAAACATTCAGTACTTC. This rearrangement joins TRBV7-2 to TRBJ2-4; TRBD2 might be the D (6 bases). The CDR3 runs to 16 residues. V lost 4 bases and J lost 0, with 13 bases in between. Germline lookup yields CDR1 SGHTA and CDR2 FQGNSA.

This clonotype was detected a few times. This sequence joins TRBV19 and TRBJ1-5; the D gene is possibly TRBD1 (6 bases). Germline V gives CDR1 LNHDA, CDR2 SQIVND (reference sequence). There are 16 residues in the CDR3. The V end was cut by 5 bases, the J end by 3 bases, with 17 bases between. The CDR3 bases are TGTGCCAGTAGTGGGTCAGGGGCTGTTTCCAATCAGCCCCAGCATTTT. Translating it yields CASSGSGAVSNQPQHF.

The CDR3 reads CASSLVGDTSYEQYF. DNA of the CDR3: TGCGCCAGCAGCTTGGTTGGGGACACTTCCTACGAGCAGTACTTC. The genes are TRBV5-1 and TRBJ2-7, with D tentatively TRBD1 (6 bases). This CDR3 contains 15 residues. Trimming left V 0 bases short and J 1 base short, with 11 bases between. Germline loops: CDR1 SGHRS, CDR2 YFSETQ.

Only a few counts were recorded for this clonotype. This sequence joins TRBV6-6 and TRBJ2-7, with 8 bases fitting TRBD1. The CDR3 extends over 13 amino acids. V shed 5 bases, J shed 7 bases, and the junction held 7 bases outside the gene matches. Germline CDR1 reads MNHNY; CDR2 reads SVGAGI (reference sequence). The CDR3 here is CASSRTGLKEQYF. The CDR3 DNA reads as TGTGCCAGCAGTCGGACAGGGCTTAAGGAGCAGTACTTC.

This chain links TRBV6-1 with TRBJ1-5; D is perhaps TRBD1 (5 bases). This CDR3 comprises 15 residues. V lost 0 bases to trimming and J lost 3 bases, with 9 bases between them. The germline CDR1 and CDR2 sequences are MNHNS and SASEGT. The CDR3 DNA sequence: TGTGCCAGCAGTGAAGCAGGAGGGGCCAATCAGCCCCAGCATTTT. It encodes CASSEAGGANQPQHF.

This clonotype was counted ten times or more. The genes are TRBV27 and TRBJ2-2; D may be TRBD1 (5 bases). The V gene's germline CDR1 is MNHEY and CDR2 SMNVEV (reference sequence). Trimming removed 7 bases from V and 7 bases from J, with 7 bases in between. There are 11 residues in the CDR3. Here the CDR3 DNA reads TGTGCCAGCAAGGGGAACGGGGAGCTGTTTTTT. This translates into CASKGNGELFF.

This clonotype was counted only a few times. The J gene is TRBJ1-3, the V gene TRBV6-2 or TRBV6-3; TRBD1 is a possible D gene (5 bases). The V gene's germline CDR1 is MNHEY and CDR2 SVGEGT. V was trimmed by 6 bases and J by 0 bases, leaving 12 bases between them. The CDR3 covers 15 residues. CDR3 residues: CASRRDSSSGNTIYF. The CDR3 coding sequence is TGTGCCAGCAGAAGGGACTCGAGCTCTGGAAACACCATATATTTT.

This clonotype has at least ten counts. This chain connects TRBV7-2 to TRBJ2-5; the D is unclear. Trimming left V 2 bases short and J 5 bases short, with 3 bases between. The CDR3 sequence is 11 residues long. Per germline, CDR1 SGHTA and CDR2 FQGNSA. The CDR3 reads CASSLSETQYF. CDR3 DNA: TGTGCCAGCAGCTTAAGCGAGACCCAGTACTTC.

The genes are TRBV12-3 or TRBV12-4 and TRBJ2-5; D gene uncertain. The CDR3 has 13 amino acids. V gave up 6 bases and J gave up 1 base, with 9 bases separating them. CDR3 sequence (DNA): TGTGCCAGCAGCCGCTCTCCCCAAGAGACCCAGTACTTC. Its protein product is CASSRSPQETQYF.

This clonotype was seen more than once but under ten times. This rearrangement joins TRBV14 to TRBJ1-6; 8 nucleotides align to TRBD1. Germline CDR1 and CDR2: SGHDN and FVKESK. CDR3 length equals 15 residues. J was trimmed by 5 bases and V by 4 bases; bases with no gene match: 4. The CDR3 nucleotides read TGTGCCAGCAGCCTATTGGACAGGGATAATTCACCCCTCCACTTT. It yields the protein CASSLLDRDNSPLHF. The full variable domain, its missing parts supplied by reference TRBV14 and TRBJ1-6, is EAGVTQFPSHSVIEKGQTVTLRCDPISGHDNLYWYRRVMGKEIKFLLHFVKESKQDESGMPNNRFLAERTGGTYSTLKVQPAELEDSGVYFCASSLLDRDNSPLHFGNGTRLTVT.

CDR3 DNA: TGCAGCGCTGGGTCTGCGGTGGTGAACACTGAAGCTTTCTTT. It is translated as CSAGSAVVNTEAFF. J is TRBJ1-1 and V is TRBV29-1; D is undetermined. Deletions cut 7 bases from V and 0 bases from J, with 15 bases between. Germline V lookup: CDR1 SQVTM, CDR2 ANQGSEA. The CDR3 sequence is 14 residues long. The whole variable domain, filled in from reference TRBV29-1 and TRBJ1-1, reads SAVISQKPSRDICQRGTSLTIQCQVDSQVTMMFWYRQQPGQSLTLIATANQGSEATYESGFVIDKFPISRPNLTFSTLTVSNMSPEDSSIYLCSAGSAVVNTEAFFGQGTRLTVV.

The V and J genes are TRBV7-9 and TRBJ2-5; unclear D gene. This CDR3 spans 14 amino acids. Trimming cost V 1 base and J 2 bases, with 8 bases left between them. Germline values: CDR1 SEHNR, CDR2 FQNEAQ (reference sequence). This chain's CDR3 is CASSLGTKQETQYF. DNA of the CDR3: TGTGCCAGCAGCTTAGGTACCAAGCAAGAGACCCAGTACTTC.

The chain carries TRBV4-2 and TRBJ1-4, with 7 bases matching TRBD1. This CDR3 has 14 residues. Per the germline V gene, CDR1 is LGHNA and CDR2 is YNFKEQ. J gave up 6 bases and V 6 bases, and 7 bases lay outside the gene matches. The CDR3 loop reads CASSSRGLDEKLFF. The CDR3, as DNA: TGTGCCAGCAGTTCAAGGGGGCTAGATGAAAAACTGTTTTTT.

This clonotype was detected only once. The chain is built from TRBV9 and TRBJ2-3; weak D call: TRBD2 (5 bases). CDR3 length equals 15 residues. Germline V gene data show CDR1 as SGDLS and CDR2 as YYNGEE. With 3 bases removed from V and 2 bases from J, the gap between germline ends came to 13 bases. The CDR3 protein is CASSARDLYTDTQYF. The CDR3 DNA reads TGTGCCAGCAGCGCCCGGGATCTATACACAGATACGCAGTATTTT.

This clonotype turned up a few times. The chain is built from TRBV7-2 and TRBJ1-1, with D unclear. Germline-derived CDR1 and CDR2 are SGHTA and FQGNSA. The CDR3 is 16 residues long. Trimming took 2 bases from V and 4 from J, leaving 17 bases between them. CDR3 nucleotide sequence: TGTGCCAGCAGCTTAACTGGGAAGTCGGTCGGCACTGAAGCTTTCTTT. Amino acids: CASSLTGKSVGTEAFF.

This clonotype was counted between two and nine times. The chain employs TRBV7-9 and TRBJ1-2; TRBD1 aligns across 8 bases. The CDR3 has 14 amino acids. The germline gives CDR1 SEHNR, CDR2 FQNEAQ (reference sequence). V was pared by 3 bases and J by 3 bases, with 3 bases of the junction left unmatched. The CDR3 protein is CASSFQGAHYGYTF. CDR3 DNA sequence: TGTGCCAGCAGCTTTCAGGGGGCCCACTATGGCTACACCTTC. The full variable domain, in which reference TRBV7-9 and TRBJ1-2 provide the parts outside the CDR3, is DTGVSQNPRHKITKRGQNVTFRCDPISEHNRLYWYRQTLGQGPEFLTYFQNEAQLEKSRLLSDRFSAERPKGSFSTLEIQRTEQGDSAMYLCASSFQGAHYGYTFGSGTRLTVV.

This chain connects TRBV30 to TRBJ1-5, with TRBD1 identical over 8 bases. The junction had 0 bases not matched to a gene; V was cut back by 0 bases and J by 5 bases. Germline V gene lookup returns CDR1 GTSNPN and CDR2 SVGIG (reference sequence). This CDR3 has 13 residues. CDR3 bases: TGTGCCTGGAGTGTACAGGGGGATCAGCCCCAGCATTTT. Its protein is CAWSVQGDQPQHF.

This chain uses TRBV10-1 with TRBJ2-1, with D possibly being TRBD1 (5 bases). Germline values: CDR1 WNHNN, CDR2 SYGVQD (reference sequence). The CDR3 has 13 residues. Between the trimmed V and J ends, which lost 2 bases and 12 bases, there was a span of 14 bases. In DNA form, the CDR3 reads TGCGCCAGCAGTGAGCCCGACAGCCCGCGGCAGTTCTTC. Its protein product is CASSEPDSPRQFF.

J is TRBJ1-5 and V is TRBV12-3 or TRBV12-4; 7 bases map to TRBD1. The ends lost 2 bases at V and 6 bases at J; junction bases unmatched: 7. The CDR3 contains 15 residues. Written as DNA, the CDR3 is TGTGCCAGCAGTTTATTGGCAGGGGGGAGTCAGCCCCAGCATTTT. It yields the protein CASSLLAGGSQPQHF.